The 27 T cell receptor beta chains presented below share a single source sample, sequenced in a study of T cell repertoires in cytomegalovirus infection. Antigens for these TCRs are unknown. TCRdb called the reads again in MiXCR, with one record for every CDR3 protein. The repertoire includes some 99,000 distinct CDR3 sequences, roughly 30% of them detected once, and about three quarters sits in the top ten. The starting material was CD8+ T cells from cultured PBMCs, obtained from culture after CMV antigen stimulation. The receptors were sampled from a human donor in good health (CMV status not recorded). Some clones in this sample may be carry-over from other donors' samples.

The CDR3 region is CSVTGQGSTDTQYF. The CDR3 coding sequence is TGCAGCGTGACGGGACAGGGTAGCACAGATACGCAGTATTTT. This chain links TRBV29-1 with TRBJ2-3, with TRBD1 matching over 9 bases. The CDR3 sequence is 14 residues long. The germline CDR1 and CDR2 sequences are SQVTM and ANQGSEA. Germline trimming cut 6 bases from V and 0 bases from J; bases unmatched to any gene: 4.

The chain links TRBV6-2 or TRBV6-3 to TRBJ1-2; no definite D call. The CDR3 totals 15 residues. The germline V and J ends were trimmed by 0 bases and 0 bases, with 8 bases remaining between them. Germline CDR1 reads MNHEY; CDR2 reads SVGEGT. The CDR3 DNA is TGTGCCAGCAGTTACTCGCCGGTTACTAACTATGGCTACACCTTC. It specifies CASSYSPVTNYGYTF.

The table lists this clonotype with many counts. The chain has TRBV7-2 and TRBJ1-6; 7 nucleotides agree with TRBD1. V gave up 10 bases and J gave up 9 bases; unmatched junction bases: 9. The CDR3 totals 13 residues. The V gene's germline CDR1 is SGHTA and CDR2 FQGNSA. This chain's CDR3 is CAIHRGPGSPLHF. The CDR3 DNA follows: TGTGCCATCCACAGGGGCCCGGGTTCACCCCTCCACTTT.

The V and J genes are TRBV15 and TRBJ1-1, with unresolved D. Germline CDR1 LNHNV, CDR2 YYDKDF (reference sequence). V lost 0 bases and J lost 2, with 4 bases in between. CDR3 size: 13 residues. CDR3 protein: CATSREGNTEAFF. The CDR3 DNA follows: TGTGCCACCAGCAGAGAAGGAAACACTGAAGCTTTCTTT.

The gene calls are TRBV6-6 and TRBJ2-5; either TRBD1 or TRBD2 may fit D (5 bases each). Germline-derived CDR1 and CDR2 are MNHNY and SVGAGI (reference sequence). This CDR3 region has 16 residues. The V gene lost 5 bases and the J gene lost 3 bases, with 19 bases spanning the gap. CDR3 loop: CASSPGDLAREETQYF. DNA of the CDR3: TGTGCCAGCAGTCCCGGGGACCTAGCTAGAGAAGAGACCCAGTACTTC.

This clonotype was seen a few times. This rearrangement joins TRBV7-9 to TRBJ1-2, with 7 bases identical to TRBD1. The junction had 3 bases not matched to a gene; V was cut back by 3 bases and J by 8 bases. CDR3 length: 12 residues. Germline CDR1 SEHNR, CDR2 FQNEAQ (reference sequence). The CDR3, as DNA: TGTGCCAGCAGCTTCACAGGGGTCGGCTACACCTTC. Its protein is CASSFTGVGYTF. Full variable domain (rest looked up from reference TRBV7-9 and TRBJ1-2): DTGVSQNPRHKITKRGQNVTFRCDPISEHNRLYWYRQTLGQGPEFLTYFQNEAQLEKSRLLSDRFSAERPKGSFSTLEIQRTEQGDSAMYLCASSFTGVGYTFGSGTRLTVV.

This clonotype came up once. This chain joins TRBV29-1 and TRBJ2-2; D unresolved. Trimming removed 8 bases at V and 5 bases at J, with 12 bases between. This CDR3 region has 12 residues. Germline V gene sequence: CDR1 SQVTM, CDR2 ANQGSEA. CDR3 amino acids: CSFRSVTGELFF. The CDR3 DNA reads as TGCAGCTTCCGCTCGGTAACCGGGGAGCTGTTTTTT.

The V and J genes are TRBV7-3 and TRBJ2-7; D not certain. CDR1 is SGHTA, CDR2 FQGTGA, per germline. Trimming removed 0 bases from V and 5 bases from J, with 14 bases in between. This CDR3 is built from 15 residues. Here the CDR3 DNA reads TGTGCCAGCAGCTTAACGCAAGCGAAACCAGACGAGCAGTACTTC. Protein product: CASSLTQAKPDEQYF.

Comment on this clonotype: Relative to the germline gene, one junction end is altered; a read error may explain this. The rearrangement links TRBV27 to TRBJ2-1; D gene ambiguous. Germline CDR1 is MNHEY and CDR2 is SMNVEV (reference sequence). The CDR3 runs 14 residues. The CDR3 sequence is CVSSSPSSYNEQFF. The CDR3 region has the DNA TGTGTCAGCAGTTCTCCGAGCTCCTACAATGAGCAGTTCTTC.

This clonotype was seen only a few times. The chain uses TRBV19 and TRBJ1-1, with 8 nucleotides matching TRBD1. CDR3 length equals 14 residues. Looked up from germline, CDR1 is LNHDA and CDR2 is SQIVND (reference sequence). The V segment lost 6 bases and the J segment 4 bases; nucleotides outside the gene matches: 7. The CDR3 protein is CASSLRQGSTEAFF. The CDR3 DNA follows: TGTGCCAGTAGCCTTCGACAGGGGAGCACTGAAGCTTTCTTT. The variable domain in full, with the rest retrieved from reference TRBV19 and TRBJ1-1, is DGGITQSPKYLFRKEGQNVTLSCEQNLNHDAMYWYRQDPGQGLRLIYYSQIVNDFQKGDIAEGYSVSREKKESFPLTVTSAQKNPTAFYLCASSLRQGSTEAFFGQGTRLTVV.

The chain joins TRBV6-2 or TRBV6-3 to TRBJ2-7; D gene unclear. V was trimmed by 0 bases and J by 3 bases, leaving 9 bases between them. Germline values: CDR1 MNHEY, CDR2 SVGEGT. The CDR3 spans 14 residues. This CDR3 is CASSYSPENYEQYF. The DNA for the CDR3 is TGTGCCAGCAGTTACTCCCCAGAAAACTACGAGCAGTACTTC.

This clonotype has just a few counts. CDR3 sequence reads: CASSLEGGGWSYEQYF. Here the CDR3 DNA reads TGTGCCAGCAGCTTAGAGGGAGGGGGGTGGTCCTACGAGCAGTACTTC. This chain links TRBV11-2 with TRBJ2-7, with D tentatively TRBD2 (7 bases). The CDR3 has 16 residues. From germline, CDR1 is SGHAT and CDR2 FQNNGV. Trimming took off 0 bases at V and 1 base at J, with 13 bases between the two ends. Supplemented by reference TRBV11-2 and TRBJ2-7, the full variable domain reads EAGVAQSPRYKIIEKRQSVAFWCNPISGHATLYWYQQILGQGPKLLIQFQNNGVVDDSQLPKDRFSAERLKGVDSTLKIQPAKLEDSAVYLCASSLEGGGWSYEQYFGPGTRLTVT.

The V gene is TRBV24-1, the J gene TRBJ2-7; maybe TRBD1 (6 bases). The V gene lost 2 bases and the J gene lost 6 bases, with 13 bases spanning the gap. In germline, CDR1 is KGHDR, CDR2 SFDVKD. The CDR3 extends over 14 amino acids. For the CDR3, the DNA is TGTGCCACCAGTGATTGGGTCAGGGGAAGCGAGCAGTACTTC. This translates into CATSDWVRGSEQYF.

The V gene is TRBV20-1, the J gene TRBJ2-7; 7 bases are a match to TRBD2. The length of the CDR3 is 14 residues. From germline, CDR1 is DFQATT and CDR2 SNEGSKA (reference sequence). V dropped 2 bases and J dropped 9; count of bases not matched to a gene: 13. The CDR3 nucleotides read TGCAGTGCTAGAATGGGTTTAGCGGGTATACCGCAGTACTTC. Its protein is CSARMGLAGIPQYF.

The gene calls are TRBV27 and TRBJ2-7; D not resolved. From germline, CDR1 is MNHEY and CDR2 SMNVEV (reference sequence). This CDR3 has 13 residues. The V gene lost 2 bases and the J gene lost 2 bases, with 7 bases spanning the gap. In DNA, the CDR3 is TGTGCCAGCAGTTTACTCCGCCCCTACGAGCAGTACTTC. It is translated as CASSLLRPYEQYF.

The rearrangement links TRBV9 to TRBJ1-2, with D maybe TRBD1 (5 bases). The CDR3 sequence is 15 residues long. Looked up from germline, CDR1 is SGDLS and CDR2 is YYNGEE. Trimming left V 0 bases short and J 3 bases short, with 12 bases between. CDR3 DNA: TGTGCCAGCAGCGTAGGGGGGGTACCCCACTATGGCTACACCTTC. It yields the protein CASSVGGVPHYGYTF.

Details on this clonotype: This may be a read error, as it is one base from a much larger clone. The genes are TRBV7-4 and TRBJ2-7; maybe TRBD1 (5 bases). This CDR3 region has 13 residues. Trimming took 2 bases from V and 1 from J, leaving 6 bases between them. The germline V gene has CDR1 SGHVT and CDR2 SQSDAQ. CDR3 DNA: TGTGCCAGCAGCTTAAGGGGTTCCTACGAGCAGTACTTC. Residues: CASSLRGSYEQYF.

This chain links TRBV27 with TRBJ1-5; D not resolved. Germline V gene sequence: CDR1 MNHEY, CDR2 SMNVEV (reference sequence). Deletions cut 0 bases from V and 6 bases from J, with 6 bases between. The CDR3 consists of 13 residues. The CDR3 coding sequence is TGTGCCAGCAGTTTATCTTGGGGTCAGCCCCAGCATTTT. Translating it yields CASSLSWGQPQHF.

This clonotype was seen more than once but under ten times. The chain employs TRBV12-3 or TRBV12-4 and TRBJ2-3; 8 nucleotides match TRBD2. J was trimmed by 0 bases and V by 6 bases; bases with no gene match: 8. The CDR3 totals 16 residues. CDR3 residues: CASSLSGDFSTDTQYF. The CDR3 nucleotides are TGTGCCAGCAGCCTTAGCGGGGACTTTAGCACAGATACGCAGTATTTT.

In DNA, the CDR3 is TGTGCCAGCAGTGCGTGGGCAGGGGAGGGTCAGCCCCAGCATTTT. Encoded protein: CASSAWAGEGQPQHF. The chain employs TRBV2 and TRBJ1-5, with D perhaps TRBD1 (6 bases). V lost 4 bases, J lost 6 bases, and 16 bases lay in between. This CDR3 spans 15 amino acids. CDR1 is SNHLY, CDR2 FYNNEI, per germline. Drawing the rest from reference TRBV2 and TRBJ1-5, the complete variable domain is EPEVTQTPSHQVTQMGQEVILRCVPISNHLYFYWYRQILGQKVEFLVSFYNNEISEKSEIFDDQFSVERPDGSNFTLKIRSTKLEDSAMYFCASSAWAGEGQPQHFGDGTRLSIL.

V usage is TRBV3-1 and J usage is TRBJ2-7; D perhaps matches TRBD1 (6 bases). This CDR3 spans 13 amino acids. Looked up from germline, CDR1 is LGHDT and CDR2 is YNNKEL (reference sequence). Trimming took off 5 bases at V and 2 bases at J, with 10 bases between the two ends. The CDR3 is CASSGDRTYEQYF. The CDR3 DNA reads TGTGCCAGCAGCGGAGACAGGACCTACGAGCAGTACTTC.

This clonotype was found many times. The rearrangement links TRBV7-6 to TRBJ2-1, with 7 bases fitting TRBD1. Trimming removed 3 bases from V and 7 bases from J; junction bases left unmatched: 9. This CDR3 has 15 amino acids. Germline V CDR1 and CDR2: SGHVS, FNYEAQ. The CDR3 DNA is TGTGCCAGCAGCTTCGGGACAGACGAACGGAATGAGCAGTTCTTC. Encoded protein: CASSFGTDERNEQFF.

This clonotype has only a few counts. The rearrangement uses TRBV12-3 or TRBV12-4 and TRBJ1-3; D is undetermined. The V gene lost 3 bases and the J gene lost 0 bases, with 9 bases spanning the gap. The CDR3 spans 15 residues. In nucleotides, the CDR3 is TGTGCCAGCAGTTTTTCCACGAGCTCTGGAAACACCATATATTTT. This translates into CASSFSTSSGNTIYF.

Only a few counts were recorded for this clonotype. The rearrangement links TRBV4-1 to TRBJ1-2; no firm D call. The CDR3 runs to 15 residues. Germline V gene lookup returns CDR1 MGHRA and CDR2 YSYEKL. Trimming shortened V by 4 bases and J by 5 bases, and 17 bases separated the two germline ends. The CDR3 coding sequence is TGCGCCAGCAGCCTTTCTTTGGGATGGGATTATGGCTACACCTTC. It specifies CASSLSLGWDYGYTF.

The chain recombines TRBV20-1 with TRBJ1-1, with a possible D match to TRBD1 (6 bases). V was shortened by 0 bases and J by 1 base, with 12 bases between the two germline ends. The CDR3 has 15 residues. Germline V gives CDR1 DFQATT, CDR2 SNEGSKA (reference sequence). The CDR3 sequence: CSARDPQGPNTEAFF. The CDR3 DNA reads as TGCAGTGCTAGAGATCCCCAGGGGCCGAACACTGAAGCTTTCTTT.

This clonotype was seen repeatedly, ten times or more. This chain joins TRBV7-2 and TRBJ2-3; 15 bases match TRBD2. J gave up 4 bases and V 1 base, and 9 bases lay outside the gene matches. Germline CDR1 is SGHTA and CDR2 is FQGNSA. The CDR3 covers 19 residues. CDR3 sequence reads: CASSLGGRTSGGAADTQYF. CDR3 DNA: TGTGCCAGCAGCTTAGGCGGGCGGACTAGCGGGGGGGCCGCAGATACGCAGTATTTT.

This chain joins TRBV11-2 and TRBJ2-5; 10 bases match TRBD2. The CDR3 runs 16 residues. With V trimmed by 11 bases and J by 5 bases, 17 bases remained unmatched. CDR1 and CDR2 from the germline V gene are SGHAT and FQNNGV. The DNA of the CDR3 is TGTGCCTCGTACGCATCGGAACTAGCGGGGATTGAGACCCAGTACTTC. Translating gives CASYASELAGIETQYF. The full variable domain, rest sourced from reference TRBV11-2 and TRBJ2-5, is EAGVAQSPRYKIIEKRQSVAFWCNPISGHATLYWYQQILGQGPKLLIQFQNNGVVDDSQLPKDRFSAERLKGVDSTLKIQPAKLEDSAVYLCASYASELAGIETQYFGPGTRLLVL.